Shown below are 30 T cell receptor beta chains from a single sample sequenced in a study of blood T cell repertoires in COVID-19 (dated by TCRdb to 2019 to 2021). Library preparation was by the immunoSEQ multiplex PCR assay. The immuneACCESS repertoire file appears here via TCRdb, limited to in-frame rearrangements. These files lack a portion of the clones; in checked studies, under half of the deficit traces to unresolved V genes, and the cause of the others is not known. The sample profile shows around 150,000 clones; approximately 80% of them were found once. The biggest ten clones account for 10% to 15% of the sample. Source material: PBMCs or T cells enriched from blood (not recorded which). The receptors were sampled from a woman between 55 and 75 years old who had recovered from COVID-19.

The genes are TRBV5-1 and TRBJ2-3; 11 positions agree with TRBD1. V shed 4 bases, J shed 3 bases, and the junction held 1 base outside the gene matches. CDR1 is SGHRS and CDR2 is YFSETQ in the germline V gene. This CDR3 is built from 14 residues. The CDR3 DNA sequence: TGCGCCAGCAGCCGGGACAGGGGGACAGATACGCAGTATTTT. Translation gives CASSRDRGTDTQYF.

This chain links TRBV11-2 with TRBJ1-6; 9 bases are shared with TRBD1. This CDR3 has 15 residues. Germline V gives CDR1 SGHAT, CDR2 FQNNGV. Trimming took 5 bases from V and 6 from J; bases not matched to a gene: 5. CDR3 sequence reads: CASSLRQGVNSPLHF. As DNA, the CDR3 is TGTGCCAGCAGCCTTAGACAGGGGGTTAATTCACCCCTCCACTTT. Full variable domain (rest looked up from reference TRBV11-2 and TRBJ1-6): EAGVAQSPRYKIIEKRQSVAFWCNPISGHATLYWYQQILGQGPKLLIQFQNNGVVDDSQLPKDRFSAERLKGVDSTLKIQPAKLEDSAVYLCASSLRQGVNSPLHFGNGTRLTVT.

Concerning this clone: The identical CDR3 is also encoded by other nucleotide sequences in the sample. The rearrangement links TRBV2 to TRBJ2-1; tentative D call: TRBD2 (7 bases). Trimming took 0 bases from V and 10 from J, leaving 10 bases between them. Germline V gene data show CDR1 as SNHLY and CDR2 as FYNNEI. There are 13 residues in the CDR3. CDR3 amino acids: CASSEAGGREQFF. CDR3 in DNA: TGTGCCAGCAGTGAAGCGGGGGGGCGCGAGCAGTTCTTC.

This clone was seen only once. This chain connects TRBV15 to TRBJ1-4; D unclear. The CDR3 has 13 residues. Trimming removed 4 bases at V and 5 bases at J, with 8 bases between. The germline V gene encodes CDR1 LNHNV and CDR2 YYDKDF (reference sequence). The CDR3: CATSKESNEKLFF. CDR3 bases: TGTGCCACCAGCAAAGAAAGCAATGAAAAACTGTTTTTT.

This chain joins TRBV21-1 and TRBJ2-5; the D segment call TRBD1 is taken from the table without a DNA check. TRBV21-1 represents a pseudogene. The CDR3 runs to 15 residues. This CDR3 is CASSFRTQGLETQYF. In DNA form, the CDR3 reads TGTGCCAGCAGCTTCCGAACGCAGGGTTTAGAGACCCAGTACTTC.

The gene calls are TRBV27 and TRBJ1-2, with D perhaps TRBD1 (6 bases). The V end was cut by 4 bases, the J end by 2 bases, with 11 bases between. Looked up from germline, CDR1 is MNHEY and CDR2 is SMNVEV (reference sequence). The CDR3 has 14 amino acids. The CDR3 spells CASSSTTGNYGYTF. The CDR3 nucleotides are TGTGCCAGCAGTTCGACGACAGGCAACTATGGCTACACCTTC.

This chain joins TRBV5-4 and TRBJ1-2; D might be TRBD1 (5 bases). Germline V lookup: CDR1 SGHNT, CDR2 YYREEE (reference sequence). CDR3 size: 15 residues. V was clipped by 4 bases and J by 3 bases, with 16 bases between them. The CDR3 spells CASSAGQGYDYGYTF. For the CDR3, the DNA is TGTGCCAGCAGCGCAGGACAAGGGTACGACTATGGCTACACCTTC.

Only one count was recorded for this clone. V and J are TRBV5-1 and TRBJ2-7; 8 bases are a match to TRBD1. Losses at the gene ends were 4 bases for V and 3 bases for J; bases not matched to a gene: 9. Germline values: CDR1 SGHRS, CDR2 YFSETQ. CDR3 length equals 15 residues. This CDR3 reads CASSTGQGANYEQYF. CDR3 nucleotides: TGCGCCAGCAGCACCGGGCAGGGGGCTAACTACGAGCAGTACTTC.

The chain is built from TRBV13 and TRBJ1-3; no clear D. The V end lost 5 bases, the J end lost 0 bases, and 8 bases lay between the germline ends. CDR3 size: 14 residues. Germline V lookup: CDR1 PRHDT, CDR2 FYEKMQ (reference sequence). The CDR3 sequence is CASSAGFSGNTIYF. For the CDR3, the DNA is TGTGCCAGCAGCGCAGGCTTCTCTGGAAACACCATATATTTT.

This clone was picked up a small number of times. The CDR3 is CASSLELGALDTQYF. For the CDR3, the DNA is TGTGCCAGCAGCTTGGAGCTGGGGGCGCTTGATACGCAGTATTTT. This sequence joins TRBV5-5 and TRBJ2-3; D possibly corresponds to TRBD1 (6 bases). Germline lookup yields CDR1 SGHKS and CDR2 YYEKEE (reference sequence). V lost 0 bases, J lost 6 bases, and 14 bases lay in between. The CDR3 covers 15 residues.

The gene calls are TRBV20-1 and TRBJ2-7; 11 bases align to TRBD2. Germline lookup yields CDR1 DFQATT and CDR2 SNEGSKA (reference sequence). The CDR3 is 14 amino acids. After removal of 3 bases from V and 6 bases from J, the junction contained 7 bases not matched to a gene. The CDR3 nucleotides are TGCAGTGCTAGTACTAGCGGGAGCACTGGCGAGCAGTACTTC. Its translation: CSASTSGSTGEQYF.

The chain recombines TRBV7-9 with TRBJ1-1, with D uncertain. The CDR3 is 13 residues long. Trimming shortened V by 3 bases and J by 7 bases, and 12 bases separated the two germline ends. The germline CDR1 and CDR2 sequences are SEHNR and FQNEAQ (reference sequence). Written as DNA, the CDR3 is TGTGCCAGCAGCTTCCCGCGGGCAGGTGAAGCTTTCTTT. Its translation: CASSFPRAGEAFF.

This clone was detected a few times. The rearrangement joins TRBV5-1 to TRBJ1-2, with D perhaps TRBD1 (5 bases). This CDR3 is 14 amino acids long. Germline CDR1 is SGHRS and CDR2 is YFSETQ. Trimming removed 4 bases at V and 4 bases at J, with 14 bases between. The CDR3 region is CASSPGHSSYGYTF. DNA for the CDR3: TGCGCCAGCAGCCCAGGACACTCTTCCTATGGCTACACCTTC.

The rearrangement joins TRBV27 to TRBJ2-1, with D possibly TRBD1 on 6 matching bases. V lost 3 bases to trimming and J lost 0 bases, with 9 bases between them. This CDR3 is built from 15 residues. Germline CDR1 reads MNHEY; CDR2 reads SMNVEV (reference sequence). The CDR3 DNA reads as TGTGCCAGCAGTTTGACAGGCTTCTCCTACAATGAGCAGTTCTTC. This translates into CASSLTGFSYNEQFF.

This chain links TRBV7-3 with TRBJ1-2, with D unresolved. CDR1 and CDR2 from the germline V gene are SGHTA and FQGTGA. Trimming removed 4 bases from V and 5 bases from J, with 8 bases in between. The CDR3 spans 12 residues. CDR3 bases: TGTGCCAGCAGCTCTCCCCTTTATGGCTACACCTTC. It yields the protein CASSSPLYGYTF.

V usage is TRBV4-2 and J usage is TRBJ2-5; a possible D gene is TRBD2 (5 bases). Germline loops: CDR1 LGHNA, CDR2 YNFKEQ. The CDR3 runs to 15 residues. V was cut by 1 base and J by 5 bases, with 14 bases left in between. CDR3 nucleotide sequence: TGTGCCAGCAGCCAAGGTCTAGGTACTAGGGAGACCCAGTACTTC. Its protein is CASSQGLGTRETQYF.

The V gene is TRBV9, the J gene TRBJ2-1; the match to TRBD2 covers 7 bases. The CDR3 totals 15 residues. Germline lookup yields CDR1 SGDLS and CDR2 YYNGEE. V trimming: 0 bases; J trimming: 8 bases; junction bases outside the gene matches: 8. CDR3: CASSVAGGEWYEQFF. In DNA, the CDR3 is TGTGCCAGCAGCGTAGCGGGGGGAGAGTGGTATGAGCAGTTCTTC. The complete variable domain, with remaining parts taken from reference TRBV9 and TRBJ2-1, reads DSGVTQTPKHLITATGQRVTLRCSPRSGDLSVYWYQQSLDQGLQFLIQYYNGEERAKGNILERFSAQQFPDLHSELNLSSLELGDSALYFCASSVAGGEWYEQFFGPGTRLTVL.

This clone has just a few counts. The chain has TRBV3-1 (or the pseudogene TRBV3-2) and TRBJ2-5; D not resolved. The CDR3 extends over 12 amino acids. V lost 0 bases and J lost 3, with 2 bases in between. Germline-derived CDR1 and CDR2 are LGHDT and YNNKEL (reference sequence). DNA for the CDR3: TGTGCCAGCAGCCAAGATAAAGAGACCCAGTACTTC. Translating it yields CASSQDKETQYF.

Concerning this clone: Additional DNA sequences in this sample encode the identical CDR3. The rearrangement links TRBV5-1 to TRBJ2-7, with 8 bases matching TRBD1. The V and J ends lost 1 base and 6 bases, in that order; junction bases with no gene match: 6. The CDR3 totals 14 residues. Germline V gene sequence: CDR1 SGHRS, CDR2 YFSETQ. The CDR3 sequence is CASSLSQGTGEQYF. The CDR3 DNA follows: TGCGCCAGCAGCTTGAGTCAGGGGACAGGCGAGCAGTACTTC.

J is TRBJ1-4 and V is TRBV28, with D maybe TRBD1 (5 bases). The CDR3 is 13 residues long. The germline CDR1 and CDR2 sequences are MDHEN and SYDVKM. V dropped 5 bases and J dropped 7 bases, with 11 bases sitting between them. The CDR3 sequence: CASSGALTEKLFF. The DNA for the CDR3 is TGTGCCAGCAGTGGGGCATTGACTGAAAAACTGTTTTTT.

This clone was observed once. V is TRBV28 and J is TRBJ2-7; weak D call: TRBD2 (6 bases). CDR1 is MDHEN, CDR2 SYDVKM, per germline. Between the trimmed V and J ends, which lost 6 bases and 0 bases, there was a span of 18 bases. The CDR3 is made up of 16 amino acids. CDR3 sequence reads: CASSTNRRAASYEQYF. The CDR3 nucleotides are TGTGCCAGCAGCACGAACCGGAGGGCCGCCTCCTACGAGCAGTACTTC.

This chain connects TRBV5-4 to TRBJ2-3; 9 bases fit TRBD1. The CDR3 has 15 residues. Losses at the gene ends were 2 bases for V and 5 bases for J; bases not matched to a gene: 6. The germline V gene has CDR1 SGHNT and CDR2 YYREEE (reference sequence). The CDR3 loop reads CASSLGQGRGDTQYF. CDR3 bases: TGTGCCAGCAGCTTAGGACAGGGGCGGGGAGATACGCAGTATTTT. Filled out from reference TRBV5-4 and TRBJ2-3, the complete variable domain reads ETGVTQSPTHLIKTRGQQVTLRCSSQSGHNTVSWYQQALGQGPQFIFQYYREEENGRGNFPPRFSGLQFPNYSSELNVNALELDDSALYLCASSLGQGRGDTQYFGPGTRLTVL.

CDR3 DNA sequence: TGTGCCAGTAGTGGAGGGACAGGGGGAATCTATGGCTACACCTTC. Translated, it gives CASSGGTGGIYGYTF. The V gene is TRBV19, the J gene TRBJ1-2, with TRBD1 identical over 11 bases. The V segment lost 5 bases and the J segment 4 bases; nucleotides outside the gene matches: 6. In germline, CDR1 is LNHDA, CDR2 SQIVND (reference sequence). The CDR3 consists of 15 residues.

CDR3 loop: CASSWDREADTQYF. CDR3 coding DNA: TGTGCCAGCAGTTGGGACAGGGAGGCAGATACGCAGTATTTT. The V call is TRBV28, the J call TRBJ2-3; 9 bases line up with TRBD1. Looked up from germline, CDR1 is MDHEN and CDR2 is SYDVKM. V dropped 4 bases and J dropped 4; count of bases not matched to a gene: 3. The CDR3 totals 14 residues.

The chain employs TRBV28 and TRBJ1-1, with D hard to call. Deletions cut 6 bases from V and 4 bases from J, with 15 bases between. CDR1 and CDR2 (germline): MDHEN, SYDVKM. The CDR3 extends over 14 amino acids. This CDR3 reads CASSIRRVGTEAFF. The CDR3 DNA reads as TGTGCCAGCAGCATCAGGAGGGTGGGCACTGAAGCTTTCTTT.

Concerning this clone itself: Compared with germline, one end of the junction differs, possibly owing to a read error. The chain joins TRBV7-2 to TRBJ2-6; D perhaps matches TRBD1 (5 bases). The length of the CDR3 is 16 residues. CDR1 and CDR2 (germline): SGHTA, FQGNSA. The CDR3 DNA follows: TGTGCCAGCAGCCCCAGCGCGGTTTCTGGGGCCAACGTCCTGGCTTTC. It is translated as CASSPSAVSGANVLAF.

This clone was detected only once. V is TRBV4-1 and J is TRBJ2-7; D is undetermined. This CDR3 comprises 14 residues. The germline CDR1 and CDR2 sequences are MGHRA and YSYEKL. Trimming removed 4 bases from V and 0 bases from J, with 10 bases in between. CDR3 in amino acids: CASSPQRSSYEQYF. DNA for the CDR3: TGCGCCAGCAGCCCGCAGAGGAGCTCCTACGAGCAGTACTTC.

The V gene is TRBV7-9, the J gene TRBJ1-1; D gene uncertain. Looked up from germline, CDR1 is SEHNR and CDR2 is FQNEAQ (reference sequence). The CDR3 sequence is 12 residues long. Deletions cut 1 base from V and 4 bases from J, with 4 bases between. The CDR3 region is CASSLGATEAFF. CDR3 DNA sequence: TGTGCCAGCAGCTTAGGGGCCACTGAAGCTTTCTTT.

The rearrangement uses TRBV5-4 and TRBJ1-1, with 7 bases matching TRBD1. Trimming cost V 4 bases and J 4 bases; bases outside gene matches: 7. Germline CDR1 reads SGHNT; CDR2 reads YYREEE (reference sequence). The CDR3 runs 14 residues. Here the CDR3 DNA reads TGTGCCAGCAGCACCACGACAGGGAGCACTGAAGCTTTCTTT. Translated: CASSTTTGSTEAFF.

This chain uses TRBV7-9 with TRBJ1-1, with unresolved D. From germline, CDR1 is SEHNR and CDR2 FQNEAQ (reference sequence). The V gene lost 4 bases and the J gene lost 6 bases, with 12 bases spanning the gap. The length of the CDR3 is 13 residues. CDR3 residues: CASSSLYTSEAFF. CDR3 DNA: TGTGCCAGCAGCTCCCTCTATACCTCTGAAGCTTTCTTT.